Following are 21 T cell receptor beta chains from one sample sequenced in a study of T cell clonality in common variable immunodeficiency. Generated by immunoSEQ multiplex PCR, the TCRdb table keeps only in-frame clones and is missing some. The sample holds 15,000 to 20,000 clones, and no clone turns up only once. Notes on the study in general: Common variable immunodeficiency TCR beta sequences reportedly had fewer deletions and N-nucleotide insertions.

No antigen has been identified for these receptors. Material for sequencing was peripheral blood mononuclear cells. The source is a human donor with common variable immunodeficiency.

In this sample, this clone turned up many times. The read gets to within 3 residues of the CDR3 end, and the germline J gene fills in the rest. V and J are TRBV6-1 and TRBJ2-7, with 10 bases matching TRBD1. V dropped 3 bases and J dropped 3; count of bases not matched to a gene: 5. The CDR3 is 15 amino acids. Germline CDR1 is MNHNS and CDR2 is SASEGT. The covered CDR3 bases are TGTGCCAGCAGTGAGATGGACAGGGGGATCTACGAG. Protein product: CASSEMDRGIYE. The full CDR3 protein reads CASSEMDRGIYEQYF.

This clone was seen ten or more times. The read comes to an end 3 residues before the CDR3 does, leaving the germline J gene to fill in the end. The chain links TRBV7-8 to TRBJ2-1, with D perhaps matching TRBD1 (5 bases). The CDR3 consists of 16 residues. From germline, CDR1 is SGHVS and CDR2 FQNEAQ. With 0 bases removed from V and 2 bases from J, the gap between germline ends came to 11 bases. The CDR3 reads CASSLAGQGPYNEQFF. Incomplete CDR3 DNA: TGTGCCAGCAGCTTAGCGGGGCAGGGCCCCTACAATGAG. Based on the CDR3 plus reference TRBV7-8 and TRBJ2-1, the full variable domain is GAGVSQSPRYKVAKRGQDVALRCDPISGHVSLFWYQQALGQGPEFLTYFQNEAQLDKSGLPSDRFFAERPEGSVSTLKIQRTQQEDSAVYLCASSLAGQGPYNEQFFGPGTRLTVL.

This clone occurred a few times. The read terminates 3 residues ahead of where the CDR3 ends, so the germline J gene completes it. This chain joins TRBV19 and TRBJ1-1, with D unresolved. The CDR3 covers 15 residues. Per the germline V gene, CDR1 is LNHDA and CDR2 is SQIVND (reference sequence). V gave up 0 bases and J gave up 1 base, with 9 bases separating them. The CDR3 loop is CASSIELSRNTEAFF. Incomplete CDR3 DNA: TGTGCCAGTAGTATAGAACTAAGCAGGAACACTGAA. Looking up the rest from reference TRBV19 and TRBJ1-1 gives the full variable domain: DGGITQSPKYLFRKEGQNVTLSCEQNLNHDAMYWYRQDPGQGLRLIYYSQIVNDFQKGDIAEGYSVSREKKESFPLTVTSAQKNPTAFYLCASSIELSRNTEAFFGQGTRLTVV.

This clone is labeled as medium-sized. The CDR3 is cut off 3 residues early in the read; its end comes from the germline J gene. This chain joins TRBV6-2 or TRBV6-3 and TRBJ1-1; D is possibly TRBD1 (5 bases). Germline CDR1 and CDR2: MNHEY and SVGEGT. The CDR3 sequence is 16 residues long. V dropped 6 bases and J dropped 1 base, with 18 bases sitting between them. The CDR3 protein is CASRPRTPGENTEAFF. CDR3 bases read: TGTGCCAGCAGGCCCCGTACACCGGGGGAGAACACTGAA.

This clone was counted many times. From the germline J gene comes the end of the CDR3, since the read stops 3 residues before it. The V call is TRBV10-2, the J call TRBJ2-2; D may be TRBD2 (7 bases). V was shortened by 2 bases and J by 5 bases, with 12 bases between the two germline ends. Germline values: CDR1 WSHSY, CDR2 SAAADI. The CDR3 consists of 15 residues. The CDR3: CASSETGGRTGELFF. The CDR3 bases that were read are TGCGCCAGCAGTGAGACCGGGGGGCGGACCGGGGAG.

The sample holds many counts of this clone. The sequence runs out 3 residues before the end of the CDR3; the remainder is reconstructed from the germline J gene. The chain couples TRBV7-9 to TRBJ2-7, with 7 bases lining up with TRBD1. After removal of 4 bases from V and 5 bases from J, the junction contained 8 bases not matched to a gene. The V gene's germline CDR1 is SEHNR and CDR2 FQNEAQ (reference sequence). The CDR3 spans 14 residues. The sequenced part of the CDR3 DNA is TGTGCCAGCAGCTACGTGACAGGGTGGGACGAG. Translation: CASSYVTGWDE. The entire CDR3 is CASSYVTGWDEQYF.

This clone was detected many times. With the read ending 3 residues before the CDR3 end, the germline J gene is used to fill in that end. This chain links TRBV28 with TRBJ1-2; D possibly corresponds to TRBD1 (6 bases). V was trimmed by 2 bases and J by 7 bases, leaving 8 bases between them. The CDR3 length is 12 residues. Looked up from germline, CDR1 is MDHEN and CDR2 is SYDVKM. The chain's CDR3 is CASSLRGSGYTF. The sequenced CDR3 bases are TGTGCCAGCAGTTTAAGGGGGAGTGGC.

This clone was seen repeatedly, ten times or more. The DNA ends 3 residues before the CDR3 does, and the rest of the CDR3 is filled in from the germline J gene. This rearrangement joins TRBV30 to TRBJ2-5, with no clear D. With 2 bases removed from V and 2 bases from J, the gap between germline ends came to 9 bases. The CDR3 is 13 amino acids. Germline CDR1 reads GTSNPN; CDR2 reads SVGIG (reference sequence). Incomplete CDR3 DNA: TGTGCCTGGAGTTTTCAGATACAAGAGACC. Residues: CAWSFQIQET. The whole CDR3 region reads CAWSFQIQETQYF.

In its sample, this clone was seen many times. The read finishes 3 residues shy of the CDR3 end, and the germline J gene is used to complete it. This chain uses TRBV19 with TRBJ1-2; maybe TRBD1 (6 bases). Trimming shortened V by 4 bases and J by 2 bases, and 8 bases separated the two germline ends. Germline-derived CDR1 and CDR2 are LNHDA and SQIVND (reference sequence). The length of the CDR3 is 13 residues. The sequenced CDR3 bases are TGTGCCAGTAGTACCACAGGGAACTATGGC. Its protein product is CASSTTGNYG. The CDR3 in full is CASSTTGNYGYTF. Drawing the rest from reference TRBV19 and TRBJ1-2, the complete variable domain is DGGITQSPKYLFRKEGQNVTLSCEQNLNHDAMYWYRQDPGQGLRLIYYSQIVNDFQKGDIAEGYSVSREKKESFPLTVTSAQKNPTAFYLCASSTTGNYGYTFGSGTRLTVV.

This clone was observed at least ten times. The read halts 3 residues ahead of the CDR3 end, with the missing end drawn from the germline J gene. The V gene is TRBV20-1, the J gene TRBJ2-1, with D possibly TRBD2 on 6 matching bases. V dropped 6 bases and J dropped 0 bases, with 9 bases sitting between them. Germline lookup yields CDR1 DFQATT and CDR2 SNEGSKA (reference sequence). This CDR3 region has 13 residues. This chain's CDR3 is CSAGLSSYNEQFF. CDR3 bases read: TGCAGTGCGGGACTCTCCTCCTACAATGAG.

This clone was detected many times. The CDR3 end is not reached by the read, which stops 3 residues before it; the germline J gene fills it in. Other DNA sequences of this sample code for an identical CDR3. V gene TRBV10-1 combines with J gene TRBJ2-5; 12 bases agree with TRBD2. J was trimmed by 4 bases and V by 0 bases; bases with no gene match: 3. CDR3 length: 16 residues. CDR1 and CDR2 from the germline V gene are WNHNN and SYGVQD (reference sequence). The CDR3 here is CASSESKGLAGETQYF. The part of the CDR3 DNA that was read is TGCGCCAGCAGTGAGTCGAAGGGACTAGCGGGAGAGACC.

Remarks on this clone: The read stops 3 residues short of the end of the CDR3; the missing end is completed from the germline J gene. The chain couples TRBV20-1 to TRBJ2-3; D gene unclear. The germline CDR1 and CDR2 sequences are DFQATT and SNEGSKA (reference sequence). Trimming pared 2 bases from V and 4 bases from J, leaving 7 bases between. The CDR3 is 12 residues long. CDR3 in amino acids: CSARYPADTQYF. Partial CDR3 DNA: TGCAGTGCTAGATATCCCGCAGATACG.

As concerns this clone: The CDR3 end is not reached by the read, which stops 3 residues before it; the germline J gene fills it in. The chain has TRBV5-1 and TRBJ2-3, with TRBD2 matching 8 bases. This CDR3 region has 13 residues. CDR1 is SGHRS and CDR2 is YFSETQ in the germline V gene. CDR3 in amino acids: CASSWDLAGSQYF. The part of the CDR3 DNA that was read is TGCGCCAGCAGCTGGGACTTAGCGGGATCG.

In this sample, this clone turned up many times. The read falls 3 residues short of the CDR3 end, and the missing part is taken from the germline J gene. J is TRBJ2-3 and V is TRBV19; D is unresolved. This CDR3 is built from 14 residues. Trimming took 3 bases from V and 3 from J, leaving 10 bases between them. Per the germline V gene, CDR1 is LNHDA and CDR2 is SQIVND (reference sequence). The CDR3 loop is CASSITLGTDTQYF. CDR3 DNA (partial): TGTGCCAGTAGTATTACGTTAGGGACAGATACG.

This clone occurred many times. CDR3 DNA, as far as it was read: TGCGCCAGCAGCTCGGCAGGGGCATCGAACACTGAA. Protein: CASSSAGASNTE. The whole CDR3 reads CASSSAGASNTEAFF. The chain links TRBV5-1 to TRBJ1-1, with D possibly being TRBD1 (6 bases). Read sequence stops 3 residues before the CDR3 end, and the germline J gene provides the missing end. Germline V lookup: CDR1 SGHRS, CDR2 YFSETQ. Trimming took 3 bases from V and 1 from J, leaving 13 bases between them. CDR3 length equals 15 residues.

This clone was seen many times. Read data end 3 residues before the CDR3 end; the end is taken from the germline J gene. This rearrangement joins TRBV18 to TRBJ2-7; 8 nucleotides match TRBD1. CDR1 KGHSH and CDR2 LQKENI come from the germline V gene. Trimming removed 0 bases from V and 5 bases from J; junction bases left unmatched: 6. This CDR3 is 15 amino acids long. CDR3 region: CASSPPSQGAHEQYF. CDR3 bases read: TGTGCCAGCTCACCACCAAGTCAGGGGGCCCACGAG. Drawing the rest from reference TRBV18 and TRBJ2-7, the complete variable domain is NAGVMQNPRHLVRRRGQEARLRCSPMKGHSHVYWYRQLPEEGLKFMVYLQKENIIDESGMPKERFSAEFPKEGPSILRIQQVVRGDSAAYFCASSPPSQGAHEQYFGPGTRLTVT.

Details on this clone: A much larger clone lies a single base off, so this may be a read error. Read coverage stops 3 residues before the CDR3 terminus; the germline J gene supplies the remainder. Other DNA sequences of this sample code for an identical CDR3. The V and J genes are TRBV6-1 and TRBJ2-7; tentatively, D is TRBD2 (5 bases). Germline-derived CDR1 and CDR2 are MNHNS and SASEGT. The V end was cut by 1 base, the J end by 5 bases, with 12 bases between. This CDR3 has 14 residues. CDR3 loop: CASSEGGRLNEQYF. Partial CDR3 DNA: TGTGCCAGCAGTGAAGGCGGGCGACTTAACGAG.

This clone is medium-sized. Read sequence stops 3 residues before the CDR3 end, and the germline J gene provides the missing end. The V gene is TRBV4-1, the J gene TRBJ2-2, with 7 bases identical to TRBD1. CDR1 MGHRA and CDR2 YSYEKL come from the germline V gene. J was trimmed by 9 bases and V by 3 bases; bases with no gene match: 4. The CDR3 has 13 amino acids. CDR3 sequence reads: CASSQTGNRELFF. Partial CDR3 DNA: TGCGCCAGCAGCCAGACAGGGAACCGGGAG.

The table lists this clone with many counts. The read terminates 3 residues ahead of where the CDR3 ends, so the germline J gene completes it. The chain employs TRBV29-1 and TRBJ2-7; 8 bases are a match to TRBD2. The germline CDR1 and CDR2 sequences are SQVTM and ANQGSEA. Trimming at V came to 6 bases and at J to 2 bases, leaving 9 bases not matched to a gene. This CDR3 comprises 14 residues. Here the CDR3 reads CSVLGGATAYEQYF. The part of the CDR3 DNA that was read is TGCAGCGTCCTCGGGGGGGCTACGGCCTACGAG.

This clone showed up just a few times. CDR3 region: CASSLVWAGSYEQYF. The DNA read from the CDR3 is TGCGCCAGCAGCTTGGTTTGGGCAGGTTCCTACGAG. This chain joins TRBV5-1 and TRBJ2-7; D gene ambiguous. The read comes to an end 3 residues before the CDR3 does, leaving the germline J gene to fill in the end. The CDR3 loop spans 15 amino acids. V was trimmed by 0 bases and J by 1 base, leaving 11 bases between them. The V gene's germline CDR1 is SGHRS and CDR2 YFSETQ.

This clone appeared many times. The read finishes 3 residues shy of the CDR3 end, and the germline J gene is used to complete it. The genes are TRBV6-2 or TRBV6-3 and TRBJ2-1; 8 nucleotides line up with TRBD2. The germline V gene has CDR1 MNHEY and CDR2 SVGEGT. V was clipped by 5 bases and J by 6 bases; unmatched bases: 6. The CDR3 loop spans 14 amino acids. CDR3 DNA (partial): TGTGCCAGCAGTACAGGACTAGCTCGCAATGAG. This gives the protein CASSTGLARNE. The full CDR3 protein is CASSTGLARNEQFF.